Below, 19 T cell receptor beta chains from the same sample are listed, as sequenced in a study of blood T cell repertoires in COVID-19. TCRdb's table, derived via immunoSEQ multiplex PCR, lists solely in-frame clones and lacks some. This sample has some 150,000 clones; about four fifths occur once, and the top ten carry about 7%. The sequencing sample was made of peripheral blood. Receptors were obtained from a human donor in a cohort sampled during active COVID-19.

The rearrangement uses TRBV19 and TRBJ1-2; D is unclear. This CDR3 is 13 amino acids long. Germline assignment: CDR1 LNHDA and CDR2 SQIVND (reference sequence). Trimming shortened V by 4 bases and J by 1 base, and 7 bases separated the two germline ends. The CDR3 here is CASSTRDNYGYTF. Written as DNA, the CDR3 is TGTGCCAGTAGTACCCGGGATAACTATGGCTACACCTTC. Variable domain in full (rest from reference TRBV19 and TRBJ1-2): DGGITQSPKYLFRKEGQNVTLSCEQNLNHDAMYWYRQDPGQGLRLIYYSQIVNDFQKGDIAEGYSVSREKKESFPLTVTSAQKNPTAFYLCASSTRDNYGYTFGSGTRLTVV.

The rearrangement joins TRBV19 to TRBJ2-4; the D gene is possibly TRBD2 (6 bases). The V gene lost 7 bases and the J gene lost 0 bases, with 16 bases spanning the gap. This CDR3 has 16 amino acids. Germline assignment: CDR1 LNHDA and CDR2 SQIVND (reference sequence). CDR3 loop: CASTPGGSLAKNIQYF. The CDR3 region has the DNA TGTGCCAGTACCCCAGGAGGGTCCCTAGCCAAAAACATTCAGTACTTC.

V usage is TRBV2 and J usage is TRBJ2-3; D perhaps matches TRBD2 (6 bases). This CDR3 has 14 residues. V lost 6 bases and J 4 bases, leaving 14 bases between the germline ends. Germline CDR1 is SNHLY and CDR2 is FYNNEI. The CDR3 sequence is CASRKDYGADTQYF. In nucleotides, the CDR3 is TGTGCCAGCAGAAAGGACTATGGCGCAGATACGCAGTATTTT. The whole variable domain, filled in from reference TRBV2 and TRBJ2-3, reads EPEVTQTPSHQVTQMGQEVILRCVPISNHLYFYWYRQILGQKVEFLVSFYNNEISEKSEIFDDQFSVERPDGSNFTLKIRSTKLEDSAMYFCASRKDYGADTQYFGPGTRLTVL.

The rearrangement uses TRBV7-9 and TRBJ1-1, with no clear D. V was cut by 5 bases and J by 1 base, with 14 bases left in between. The CDR3 consists of 15 residues. Germline CDR1 SEHNR, CDR2 FQNEAQ (reference sequence). The CDR3 loop reads CASSATVTKNTEAFF. The CDR3 DNA follows: TGTGCCAGCAGCGCGACCGTAACTAAGAACACTGAAGCTTTCTTT.

The chain links TRBV27 to TRBJ2-1; the match to TRBD1 covers 7 bases. The CDR3 consists of 15 residues. The V and J ends lost 2 bases and 9 bases, in that order; junction bases with no gene match: 10. Germline V gives CDR1 MNHEY, CDR2 SMNVEV (reference sequence). CDR3 bases: TGTGCCAGCAGTTTAAGTTCGGCAGGGGGTAGTGAGCAGTTCTTC. Protein: CASSLSSAGGSEQFF.

This rearrangement joins TRBV7-2 to TRBJ2-1; D not resolved. This CDR3 is built from 15 residues. CDR1 is SGHTA and CDR2 is FQGNSA in the germline V gene. Trimming left V 5 bases short and J 6 bases short, with 17 bases between. The CDR3 reads CASSPPVLASNEQFF. In DNA, the CDR3 is TGTGCCAGCAGCCCACCGGTTTTAGCTTCCAATGAGCAGTTCTTC.

The chain uses TRBV5-1 and TRBJ2-7, with 7 nucleotides matching TRBD1. Germline lookup yields CDR1 SGHRS and CDR2 YFSETQ. The CDR3 is 15 residues long. J gave up 3 bases and V 0 bases, and 6 bases lay outside the gene matches. This CDR3 is CASSLEGQLGYEQYF. The CDR3, as DNA: TGCGCCAGCAGCTTGGAGGGACAGTTAGGCTACGAGCAGTACTTC.

The V gene is TRBV11-2, the J gene TRBJ2-1; 8 bases map to TRBD2. The CDR3 has 15 residues. Trimming cost V 5 bases and J 2 bases; bases outside gene matches: 5. Germline assignment: CDR1 SGHAT and CDR2 FQNNGV. CDR3 region: CASSVTSGAYNEQFF. The CDR3 nucleotides read TGTGCCAGCAGCGTCACTAGCGGAGCCTACAATGAGCAGTTCTTC.

Concerning this clone itself: Other DNA sequences in this specimen translate into the identical CDR3. The CDR3 DNA reads TGTGCCAGTAGTATAGGCAGGGTCCCCACTGAAGCTTTCTTT. Translating it yields CASSIGRVPTEAFF. This rearrangement joins TRBV19 to TRBJ1-1; TRBD1 is a possible D gene (5 bases). V lost 1 base and J lost 4, with 10 bases in between. The germline CDR1 and CDR2 sequences are LNHDA and SQIVND (reference sequence). This CDR3 region has 14 residues.

The chain has TRBV5-6 and TRBJ1-2; 8 bases are a match to TRBD1. Per the germline V gene, CDR1 is SGHDT and CDR2 is YYEEEE. The V segment lost 2 bases and the J segment 8 bases; nucleotides outside the gene matches: 5. The CDR3 is 13 residues long. The CDR3 DNA reads TGTGCCAGCAGCTTCGGACAGGGACACGGCTACACCTTC. It encodes CASSFGQGHGYTF.

The chain recombines TRBV2 with TRBJ2-3; tentative D call: TRBD2 (5 bases). V lost 6 bases, J lost 0 bases, and 16 bases lay in between. The CDR3 has 16 residues. Per germline, CDR1 SNHLY and CDR2 FYNNEI. CDR3 coding DNA: TGTGCCAGCAGAGCCCCAACTAGTCTTAGCACAGATACGCAGTATTTT. Translating gives CASRAPTSLSTDTQYF. The full variable domain, completed using reference TRBV2 and TRBJ2-3, is EPEVTQTPSHQVTQMGQEVILRCVPISNHLYFYWYRQILGQKVEFLVSFYNNEISEKSEIFDDQFSVERPDGSNFTLKIRSTKLEDSAMYFCASRAPTSLSTDTQYFGPGTRLTVL.

The J gene is TRBJ1-1, the V gene TRBV30; D possibly corresponds to TRBD1 (6 bases). The CDR3 is 14 residues long. The germline CDR1 and CDR2 sequences are GTSNPN and SVGIG (reference sequence). V was clipped by 3 bases and J by 0 bases, with 11 bases between them. CDR3 loop: CAWRARGMNTEAFF. CDR3 DNA: TGTGCCTGGAGGGCTAGGGGGATGAACACTGAAGCTTTCTTT.

This chain joins TRBV7-6 and TRBJ2-3; D might be TRBD2 (7 bases). Deletions cut 4 bases from V and 5 bases from J, with 25 bases between. Germline lookup yields CDR1 SGHVS and CDR2 FNYEAQ. The CDR3 covers 18 residues. The CDR3 region is CASSSLRGAGAQGDTQYF. CDR3 in DNA: TGTGCCAGCAGCTCCCTCCGCGGCGCGGGGGCGCAGGGAGATACGCAGTATTTT.

This clone was seen once. The gene calls are TRBV10-3 and TRBJ1-3, with D perhaps TRBD1 (6 bases). Trimming stripped 6 bases from V and 0 bases from J, with 12 bases between. Germline V gene lookup returns CDR1 ENHRY and CDR2 SYGVKD. This CDR3 comprises 15 residues. For the CDR3, the DNA is TGTGCCATCAGAGCACAGGGAAGCTCTGGAAACACCATATATTTT. Its protein product is CAIRAQGSSGNTIYF.

This chain uses TRBV18 with TRBJ1-1; unclear D gene. The CDR3 runs to 18 residues. The germline V gene encodes CDR1 KGHSH and CDR2 LQKENI. V was pared by 1 base and J by 1 base, with 19 bases between. The CDR3 sequence: CASSPLLPGQAANTEAFF. Here the CDR3 DNA reads TGTGCCAGCTCACCACTTCTTCCGGGCCAAGCGGCGAACACTGAAGCTTTCTTT.

The chain is built from TRBV3-1 (or the pseudogene TRBV3-2) and TRBJ1-1, with TRBD1 as a possible D gene (6 bases). Trimming shortened V by 1 base and J by 7 bases, and 13 bases separated the two germline ends. Germline CDR1 reads LGHDT; CDR2 reads YNNKEL (reference sequence). CDR3 length: 14 residues. CDR3 loop: CASSQGAGALEAFF. The CDR3 region has the DNA TGTGCCAGCAGCCAAGGCGCAGGGGCGCTTGAAGCTTTCTTT.

This clone has more than one count but fewer than ten. V and J are TRBV5-1 and TRBJ1-2, with 9 bases identical to TRBD1. The CDR3 is 16 amino acids. CDR1 is SGHRS and CDR2 is YFSETQ in the germline V gene. Unmatched junction bases numbered 11, after V lost 0 bases and J lost 8 bases. The DNA for the CDR3 is TGCGCCAGCAGCTTGGGGCCCGGGACAGGGCCGGGAGGCTACACCTTC. Residues: CASSLGPGTGPGGYTF.

J is TRBJ2-7 and V is TRBV5-4; 8 nucleotides agree with TRBD2. The germline CDR1 and CDR2 sequences are SGHNT and YYREEE (reference sequence). V trimming: 1 base; J trimming: 4 bases; junction bases outside the gene matches: 4. The CDR3 spans 14 residues. The DNA of the CDR3 is TGTGCCAGCAGCTTGCGGGGGGGCGGTTACGAGCAGTACTTC. Its translation is CASSLRGGGYEQYF. The whole variable domain, remainder taken from reference TRBV5-4 and TRBJ2-7, is ETGVTQSPTHLIKTRGQQVTLRCSSQSGHNTVSWYQQALGQGPQFIFQYYREEENGRGNFPPRFSGLQFPNYSSELNVNALELDDSALYLCASSLRGGGYEQYFGPGTRLTVT.

The chain joins TRBV2 to TRBJ2-1; maybe TRBD1 (5 bases). Germline assignment: CDR1 SNHLY and CDR2 FYNNEI. Trimming took off 4 bases at V and 8 bases at J, with 12 bases between the two ends. CDR3 size: 13 residues. DNA for the CDR3: TGTGCCAGCAGTGTTACCAGGGTCCATGAGCAGTTCTTC. This gives the protein CASSVTRVHEQFF. The variable domain in full, completed from reference TRBV2 and TRBJ2-1, reads EPEVTQTPSHQVTQMGQEVILRCVPISNHLYFYWYRQILGQKVEFLVSFYNNEISEKSEIFDDQFSVERPDGSNFTLKIRSTKLEDSAMYFCASSVTRVHEQFFGPGTRLTVL.